This passage covers 15 T cell receptor beta chains from one sample sequenced in a study of T cell repertoires in aging, cancer and after chemotherapy. Rearranged V-D-J TRB sequences were amplified with a mixed TRB-A/B primer pool. TCRdb analysed the multiplex PCR reads with MiXCR anew, one entry per CDR3 protein. The sample comprises around 9,000 distinct CDR3 sequences, roughly 32% of which are singletons, and approximately 3% rests with the top ten. TCR beta rearrangements were amplified from peripheral blood genomic DNA. The sample taken for sequencing was blood. The source of these receptors is a human donor in good health.

This clonotype has more than one count but fewer than ten. The chain joins TRBV4-1 to TRBJ1-1; D remains unclear. Between the trimmed V and J ends, which lost 0 bases and 0 bases, there was a span of 8 bases. From germline, CDR1 is MGHRA and CDR2 YSYEKL. The CDR3 has 15 residues. The CDR3 is CASSQDPGLNTEAFF. In DNA form, the CDR3 reads TGCGCCAGCAGCCAAGATCCGGGCTTGAACACTGAAGCTTTCTTT.

The V and J genes are TRBV27 and TRBJ2-1, with D uncertain. The CDR3 totals 15 residues. From germline, CDR1 is MNHEY and CDR2 SMNVEV (reference sequence). V lost 6 bases to trimming and J lost 7 bases, with 19 bases between them. In DNA form, the CDR3 reads TGTGCCAGCAGGTCAGATAAAGGTGTAGGGAATGAGCAGTTCTTC. Encoded protein: CASRSDKGVGNEQFF.

Details on this clonotype: This may arise from a read error, as a much more abundant clone is one base away. The J gene is TRBJ1-2, the V gene TRBV19; D gene unclear. The CDR3 covers 13 residues. Germline V lookup: CDR1 LNHDA, CDR2 SQIVND (reference sequence). The CDR3 sequence is CASSITGSYGCTF. The CDR3 DNA reads as TGTGCCAGTAGTATTACGGGGAGCTATGGCTGCACCTTC.

The rearrangement joins TRBV12-3 or TRBV12-4 to TRBJ2-3, with D uncertain. The CDR3 extends over 16 amino acids. Deletions cut 3 bases from V and 0 bases from J, with 13 bases between. CDR3 DNA sequence: TGTGCCAGCAGTTTTGGCTCCATACGAAGCACAGATACGCAGTATTTT. This encodes CASSFGSIRSTDTQYF.

The rearrangement uses TRBV6-5 and TRBJ2-5; 9 nucleotides line up with TRBD1. Germline values: CDR1 MNHEY, CDR2 SVGAGI. V lost 10 bases to trimming and J lost 5 bases; unmatched junction nucleotides: 14. The CDR3 covers 15 residues. CDR3 amino acids: CAISATGQGRETQYF. The CDR3 region has the DNA TGTGCCATCAGCGCCACCGGACAGGGGAGGGAGACCCAGTACTTC.

The sample holds a few counts of this clonotype. The CDR3 spells CASSIGRGGPQHF. The DNA of the CDR3 is TGTGCCAGTAGTATCGGACGTGGGGGACCCCAGCATTTT. This chain connects TRBV19 to TRBJ1-5; tentatively, D is TRBD1 (5 bases). The CDR3 loop spans 13 amino acids. Trimming pared 3 bases from V and 10 bases from J, leaving 13 bases between. The germline gives CDR1 LNHDA, CDR2 SQIVND (reference sequence).

The chain combines TRBV7-3 with TRBJ2-1, with 8 positions matching TRBD1. Germline CDR1 reads SGHTA; CDR2 reads FQGTGA. This CDR3 has 16 amino acids. The ends lost 4 bases at V and 4 bases at J; junction bases unmatched: 9. CDR3 sequence: CASSSGFGTGYNEQFF. The DNA for the CDR3 is TGTGCCAGCAGCTCTGGTTTTGGGACAGGATACAATGAGCAGTTCTTC.

Only a few counts were recorded for this clonotype. J is TRBJ1-1 and V is TRBV6-6; the D gene is possibly TRBD1 (6 bases). Trimming left V 7 bases short and J 2 bases short, with 11 bases between. CDR1 MNHNY and CDR2 SVGAGI come from the germline V gene (reference sequence). This CDR3 comprises 13 residues. CDR3 region: CASKGTTNTEAFF. The CDR3 coding sequence is TGTGCCAGCAAAGGGACAACCAACACTGAAGCTTTCTTT.

V and J are TRBV10-3 and TRBJ2-2, with 10 bases matching TRBD2. The CDR3 is 16 amino acids. Germline V gene sequence: CDR1 ENHRY, CDR2 SYGVKD. Trimming cost V 7 bases and J 7 bases; bases outside gene matches: 12. The CDR3 reads CAITGGSSGRVGELFF. DNA of the CDR3: TGTGCCATCACAGGAGGGTCTAGCGGGAGAGTCGGGGAGCTGTTTTTT.

This clonotype has more than one count but fewer than ten. The chain has TRBV20-1 and TRBJ2-6; weak D call: TRBD1 (6 bases). CDR1 is DFQATT, CDR2 SNEGSKA, per germline (reference sequence). The CDR3 spans 14 residues. V was trimmed by 6 bases and J by 0 bases, leaving 9 bases between them. CDR3 sequence (DNA): TGCAGTGCGGACAGAGACTCTGGGGCCAACGTCCTGACTTTC. It codes for CSADRDSGANVLTF.

This clonotype was seen only a few times. The V call is TRBV18, the J call TRBJ1-1; D is perhaps TRBD1 (5 bases). The germline gives CDR1 KGHSH, CDR2 LQKENI. V was cut by 1 base and J by 4 bases, with 10 bases left in between. The CDR3 extends over 14 amino acids. CDR3 sequence (DNA): TGTGCCAGCTCACCACAACGAGACAGCACTGAAGCTTTCTTT. This sequence encodes CASSPQRDSTEAFF.

The V and J genes are TRBV20-1 and TRBJ2-1; 8 nucleotides match TRBD2. This CDR3 has 16 amino acids. The V and J ends lost 6 bases and 3 bases, in that order; junction bases with no gene match: 13. Germline V gives CDR1 DFQATT, CDR2 SNEGSKA (reference sequence). The DNA for the CDR3 is TGCAGTGCGACGGTAGGCGGGAGGCGTAACTACAATGAGCAGTTCTTC. Translation gives CSATVGGRRNYNEQFF.

The V call is TRBV20-1, the J call TRBJ2-1; either TRBD1 or TRBD2 may fit D (5 bases each). V dropped 8 bases and J dropped 5 bases, with 19 bases sitting between them. The CDR3 extends over 14 amino acids. CDR1 DFQATT and CDR2 SNEGSKA come from the germline V gene (reference sequence). CDR3 protein: CSSIDWGRDNEQFF. The CDR3 bases are TGCAGTTCCATCGACTGGGGACGCGACAATGAGCAGTTCTTC.

V is TRBV7-2 and J is TRBJ2-3; 8 nucleotides align to TRBD1. Germline values: CDR1 SGHTA, CDR2 FQGNSA. The V and J ends lost 9 bases and 1 base, in that order; junction bases with no gene match: 6. This CDR3 spans 14 amino acids. CDR3 nucleotides: TGTGCCAGTAGCCCGGGACAGGGCACAGATACGCAGTATTTT. It yields the protein CASSPGQGTDTQYF.

This clonotype was picked up a small number of times. The rearrangement joins TRBV6-1 to TRBJ2-2; TRBD1 matches 9 bases. The junction had 7 bases not matched to a gene; V was cut back by 5 bases and J by 0 bases. The CDR3 runs 17 residues. Germline assignment: CDR1 MNHNS and CDR2 SASEGT. The CDR3 protein is CASSPGQGTSNTGELFF. The DNA for the CDR3 is TGTGCCAGCAGTCCAGGACAGGGGACCTCGAACACCGGGGAGCTGTTTTTT.